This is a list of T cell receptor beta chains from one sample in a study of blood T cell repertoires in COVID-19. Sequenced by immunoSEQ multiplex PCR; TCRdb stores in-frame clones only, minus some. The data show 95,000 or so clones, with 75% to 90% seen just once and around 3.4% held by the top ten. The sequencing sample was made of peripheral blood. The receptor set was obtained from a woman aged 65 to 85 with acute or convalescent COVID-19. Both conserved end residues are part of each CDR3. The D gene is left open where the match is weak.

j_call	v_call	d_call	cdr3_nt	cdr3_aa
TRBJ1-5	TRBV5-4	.	TGTGCCAGCAGCTCTGGGACATCTAGCAATCAGCCCCAGCATTTT	CASSSGTSSNQPQHF
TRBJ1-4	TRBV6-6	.	TGTGCCAGCCTTAAGGGACTGAATAATGAAAAACTGTTTTTT	CASLKGLNNEKLFF
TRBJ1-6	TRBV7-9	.	TGTGCCAGCACTCGTCTAACAGGGAATTCACCCCTCCACTTT	CASTRLTGNSPLHF
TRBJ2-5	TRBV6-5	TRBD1	TGTGCCAGCACAATTTCACAGGGGGCGCGGGAGACCCAGTACTTC	CASTISQGARETQYF
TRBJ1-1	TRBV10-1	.	TGCGCCAGCAGTACTATGCCGGGACAGAACACTGAAGCTTTCTTT	CASSTMPGQNTEAFF
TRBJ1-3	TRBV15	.	TGTGCCACCAGCAGAGATCGGGAGTCGAACACCATATATTTT	CATSRDRESNTIYF
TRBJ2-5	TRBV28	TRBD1	TGTGCCAGCCACCAGGGGGCGGTGGAGACCCAGTACTTC	CASHQGAVETQYF
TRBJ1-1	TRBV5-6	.	TGTGCCAGCAGCTTTGACGCGGGGTCCGGTGAAGCTTTCTTT	CASSFDAGSGEAFF
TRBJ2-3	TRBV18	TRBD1	TGTGCCAGCTCACCCGGGGACAGGGGGCAGGATACGCAGTATTTT	CASSPGDRGQDTQYF
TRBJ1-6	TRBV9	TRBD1	TGTGCCAGCAGCGCTGGGACAGGGGGTTCTAATTCACCCCTCCACTTT	CASSAGTGGSNSPLHF
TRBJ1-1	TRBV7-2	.	TGTGCCAGCATTTGGGGACAAACGAACACTGAAGCTTTCTTT	CASIWGQTNTEAFF
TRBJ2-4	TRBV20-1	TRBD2	TGCAGTGCTAGTAGCGGGGCCAAAAACATTCAGTACTTC	CSASSGAKNIQYF
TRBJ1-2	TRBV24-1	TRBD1	TGTGCCGTCTCACAGGGGGGGTTGTGGGGCTACACCTTC	CAVSQGGLWGYTF
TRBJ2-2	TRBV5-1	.	TGCGCCAGCAGCTTCCAAGGCCTAGAGTTTGCCGGGGAGCTGTTTTTT	CASSFQGLEFAGELFF
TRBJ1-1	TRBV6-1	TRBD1	TGTGCCAGCAGTGAAGAAGCCTCAGGGGGCACTGAAGCTTTCTTT	CASSEEASGGTEAFF
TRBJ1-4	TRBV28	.	TGTGCCAGCAGTCCTGTGGGGCCTAATGAAAAACTGTTTTTT	CASSPVGPNEKLFF